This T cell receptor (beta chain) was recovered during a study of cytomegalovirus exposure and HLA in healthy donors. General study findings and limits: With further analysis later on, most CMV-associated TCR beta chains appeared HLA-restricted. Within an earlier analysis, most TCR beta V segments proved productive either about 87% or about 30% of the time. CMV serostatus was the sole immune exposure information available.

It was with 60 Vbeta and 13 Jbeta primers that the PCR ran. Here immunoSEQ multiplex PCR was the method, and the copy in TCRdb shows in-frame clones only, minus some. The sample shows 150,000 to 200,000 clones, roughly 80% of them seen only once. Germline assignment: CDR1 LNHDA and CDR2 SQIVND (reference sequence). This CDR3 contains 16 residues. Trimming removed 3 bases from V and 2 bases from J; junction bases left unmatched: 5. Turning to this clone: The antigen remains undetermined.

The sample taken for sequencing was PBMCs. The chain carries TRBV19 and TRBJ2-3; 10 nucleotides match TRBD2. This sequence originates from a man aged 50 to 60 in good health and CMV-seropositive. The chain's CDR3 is CASSIFSGGSTDTQYF. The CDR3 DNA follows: TGTGCCAGTAGTATCTTTAGCGGGGGGTCCACAGATACGCAGTATTTT.